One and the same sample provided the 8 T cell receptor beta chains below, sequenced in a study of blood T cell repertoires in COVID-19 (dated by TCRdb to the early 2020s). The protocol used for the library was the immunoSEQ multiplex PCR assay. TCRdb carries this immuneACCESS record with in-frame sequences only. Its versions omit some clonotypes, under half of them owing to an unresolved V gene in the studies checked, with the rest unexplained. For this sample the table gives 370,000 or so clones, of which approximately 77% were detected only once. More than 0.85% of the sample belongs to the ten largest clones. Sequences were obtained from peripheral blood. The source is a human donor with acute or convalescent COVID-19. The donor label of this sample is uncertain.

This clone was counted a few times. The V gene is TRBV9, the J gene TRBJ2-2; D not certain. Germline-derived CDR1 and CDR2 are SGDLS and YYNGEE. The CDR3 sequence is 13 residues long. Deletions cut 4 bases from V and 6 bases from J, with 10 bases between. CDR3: CASSPVPSGELFF. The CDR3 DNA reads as TGTGCCAGCAGCCCGGTCCCGTCCGGGGAGCTGTTTTTT.

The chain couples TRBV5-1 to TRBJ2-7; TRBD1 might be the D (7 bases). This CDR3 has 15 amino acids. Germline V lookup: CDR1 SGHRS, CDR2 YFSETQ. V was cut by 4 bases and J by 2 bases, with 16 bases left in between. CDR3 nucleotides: TGCGCCAGCAGCCCGGGGGTAGACAGGGCCTACGAGCAGTACTTC. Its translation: CASSPGVDRAYEQYF.

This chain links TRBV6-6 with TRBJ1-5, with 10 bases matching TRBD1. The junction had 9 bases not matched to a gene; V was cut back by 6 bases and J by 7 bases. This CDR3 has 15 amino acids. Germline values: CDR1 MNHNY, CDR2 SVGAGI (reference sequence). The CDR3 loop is CASSPTGGRWQPQHF. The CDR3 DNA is TGTGCCAGCAGCCCGACAGGGGGCCGGTGGCAGCCCCAGCATTTT.

As DNA, the CDR3 is TGTGCCATCAGTGAGTCAATAACCTACGAGCAGTACTTC. Protein product: CAISESITYEQYF. The rearrangement uses TRBV10-3 and TRBJ2-7; D is uncertain. Trimming pared 0 bases from V and 2 bases from J, leaving 5 bases between. Germline CDR1 ENHRY, CDR2 SYGVKD. The CDR3 extends over 13 amino acids.

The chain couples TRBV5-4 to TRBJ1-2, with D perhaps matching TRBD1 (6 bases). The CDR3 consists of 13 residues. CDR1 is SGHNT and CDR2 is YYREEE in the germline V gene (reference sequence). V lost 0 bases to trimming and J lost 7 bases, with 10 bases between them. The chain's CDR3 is CASSLDRDRGYTF. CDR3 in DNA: TGTGCCAGCAGCTTGGACAGGGATCGTGGCTACACCTTC.

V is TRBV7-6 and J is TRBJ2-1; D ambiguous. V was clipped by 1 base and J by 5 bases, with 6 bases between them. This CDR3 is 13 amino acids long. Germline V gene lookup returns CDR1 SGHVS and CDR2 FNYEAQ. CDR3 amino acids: CASSLGGHNEQFF. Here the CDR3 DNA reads TGTGCCAGCAGCTTAGGAGGTCACAATGAGCAGTTCTTC.

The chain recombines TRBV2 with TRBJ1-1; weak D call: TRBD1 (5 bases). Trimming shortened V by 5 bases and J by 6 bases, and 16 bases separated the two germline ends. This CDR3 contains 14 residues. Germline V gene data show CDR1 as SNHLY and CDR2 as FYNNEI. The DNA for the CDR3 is TGTGCCAGCAGTTTTACGGGGCCGGGGGCTGAAGCTTTCTTT. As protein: CASSFTGPGAEAFF. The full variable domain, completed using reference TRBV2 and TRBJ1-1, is EPEVTQTPSHQVTQMGQEVILRCVPISNHLYFYWYRQILGQKVEFLVSFYNNEISEKSEIFDDQFSVERPDGSNFTLKIRSTKLEDSAMYFCASSFTGPGAEAFFGQGTRLTVV.

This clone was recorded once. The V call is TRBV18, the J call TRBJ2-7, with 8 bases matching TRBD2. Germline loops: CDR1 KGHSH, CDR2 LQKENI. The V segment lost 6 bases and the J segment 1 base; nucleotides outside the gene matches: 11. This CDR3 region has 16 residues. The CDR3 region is CASSVSSGDLSYEQYF. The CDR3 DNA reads TGTGCCAGCTCCGTCAGTAGCGGGGATTTATCCTACGAGCAGTACTTC.